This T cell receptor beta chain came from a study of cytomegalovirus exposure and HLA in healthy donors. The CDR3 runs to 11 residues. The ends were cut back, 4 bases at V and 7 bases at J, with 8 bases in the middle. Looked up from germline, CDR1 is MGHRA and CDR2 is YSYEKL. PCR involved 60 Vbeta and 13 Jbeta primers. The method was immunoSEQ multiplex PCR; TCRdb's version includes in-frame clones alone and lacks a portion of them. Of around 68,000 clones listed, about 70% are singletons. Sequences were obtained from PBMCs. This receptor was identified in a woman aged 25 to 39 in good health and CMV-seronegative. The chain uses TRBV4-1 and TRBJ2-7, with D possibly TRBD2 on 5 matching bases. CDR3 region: CASSLTGEQYF. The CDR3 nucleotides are TGCGCCAGCAGCCTTACGGGGGAGCAGTACTTC.